This T cell receptor (beta chain) was retrieved from a study of regulatory and conventional T cells in RAG deficiency. The eight patients with RAG deficiency had SCID (one), Omenn syndrome (two), or CID/atypical SCID (five). Profiled with immunoSEQ multiplex PCR; TCRdb holds only in-frame clones, not every one. Among some 6,100 clones, 85% to 95% were seen once, and the ten largest hold about 52%. The CDR3 contains 13 residues. V was pared by 3 bases and J by 5 bases, with 11 bases between. The germline V gene has CDR1 SGHAT and CDR2 FQNNGV. Findings of the study overall: In Omenn syndrome, Treg and Tconv repertoires overlapped >85%.

With regard to this clone: The antigen is not known.

The sequenced sample consisted of CD8+ T cells sorted from blood. This rearrangement joins TRBV11-2 to TRBJ2-7; D gene ambiguous. This TCR was recovered from a human donor with RAG deficiency presenting as severe combined immunodeficiency. CDR3 protein: CASSFVGYNEQYF. Here the CDR3 DNA reads TGTGCCAGCAGCTTTGTCGGGTACAACGAGCAGTACTTC.